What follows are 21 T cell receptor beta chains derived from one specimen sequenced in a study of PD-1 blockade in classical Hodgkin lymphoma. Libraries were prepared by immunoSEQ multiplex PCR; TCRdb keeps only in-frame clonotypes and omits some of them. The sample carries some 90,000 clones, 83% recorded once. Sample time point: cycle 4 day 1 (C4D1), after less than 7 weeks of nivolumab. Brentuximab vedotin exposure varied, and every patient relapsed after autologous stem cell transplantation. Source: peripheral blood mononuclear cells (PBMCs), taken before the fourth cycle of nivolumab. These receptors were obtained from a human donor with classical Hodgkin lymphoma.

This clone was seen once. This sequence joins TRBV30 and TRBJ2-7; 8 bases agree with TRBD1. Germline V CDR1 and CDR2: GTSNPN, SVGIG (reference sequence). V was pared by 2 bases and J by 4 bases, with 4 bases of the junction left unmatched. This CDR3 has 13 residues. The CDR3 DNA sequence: TGTGCCTGGAGTAAGCAGGGGGCTTACGAGCAGTACTTC. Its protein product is CAWSKQGAYEQYF.

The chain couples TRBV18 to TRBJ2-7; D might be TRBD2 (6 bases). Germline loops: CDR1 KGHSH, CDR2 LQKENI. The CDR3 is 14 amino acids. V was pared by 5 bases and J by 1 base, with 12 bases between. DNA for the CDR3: TGTGCCAGCTCAGCCGGGACTGCTTCCTACGAGCAGTACTTC. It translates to CASSAGTASYEQYF.

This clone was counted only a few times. The CDR3 sequence: CASSQTGNYGYTF. The CDR3, as DNA: TGTGCCAGCAGCCAAACAGGGAACTATGGCTACACCTTC. The chain links TRBV5-6 to TRBJ1-2; the D gene is possibly TRBD1 (6 bases). CDR1 and CDR2 (germline): SGHDT, YYEEEE. With 4 bases removed from V and 2 bases from J, the gap between germline ends came to 9 bases. This CDR3 is 13 amino acids long.

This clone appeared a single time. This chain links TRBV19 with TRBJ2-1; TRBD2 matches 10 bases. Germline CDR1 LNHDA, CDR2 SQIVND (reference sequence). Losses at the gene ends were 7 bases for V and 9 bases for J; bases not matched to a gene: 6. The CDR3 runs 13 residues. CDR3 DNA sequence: TGTGCCAGTACCGGGCTAGCGGGAGCTGAGCAGTTCTTC. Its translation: CASTGLAGAEQFF.

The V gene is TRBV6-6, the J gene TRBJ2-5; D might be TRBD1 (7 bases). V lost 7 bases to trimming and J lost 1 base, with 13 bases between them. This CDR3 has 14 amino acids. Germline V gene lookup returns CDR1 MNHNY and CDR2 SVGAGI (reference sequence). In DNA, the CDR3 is TGTGCCAGCAATCACCAGGGGGGCCAAGAGACCCAGTACTTC. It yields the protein CASNHQGGQETQYF.

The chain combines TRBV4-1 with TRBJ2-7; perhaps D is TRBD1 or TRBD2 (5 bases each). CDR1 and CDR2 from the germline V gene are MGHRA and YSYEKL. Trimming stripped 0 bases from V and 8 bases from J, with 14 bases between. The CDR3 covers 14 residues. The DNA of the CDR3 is TGCGCCAGCAGCCAAGATCCGGGGCGAGGGAAGCAGTACTTC. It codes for CASSQDPGRGKQYF.

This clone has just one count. The CDR3 region has the DNA TGTGCCAGCAGCTTAGGTGCGGGAGGGTACAATGAGCAGTTCTTC. Translating gives CASSLGAGGYNEQFF. V is TRBV7-2 and J is TRBJ2-1; 9 bases fit TRBD2. This CDR3 has 15 residues. Germline trimming cut 1 base from V and 4 bases from J; bases unmatched to any gene: 2. Germline V gene data show CDR1 as SGHTA and CDR2 as FQGNSA.

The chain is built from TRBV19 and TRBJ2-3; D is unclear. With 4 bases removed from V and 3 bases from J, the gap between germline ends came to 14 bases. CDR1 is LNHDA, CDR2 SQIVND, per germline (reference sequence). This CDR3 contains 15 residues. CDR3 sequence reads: CASSTRTRNTDTQYF. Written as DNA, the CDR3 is TGTGCCAGTAGTACCCGAACCCGCAATACAGATACGCAGTATTTT. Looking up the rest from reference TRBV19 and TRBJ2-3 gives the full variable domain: DGGITQSPKYLFRKEGQNVTLSCEQNLNHDAMYWYRQDPGQGLRLIYYSQIVNDFQKGDIAEGYSVSREKKESFPLTVTSAQKNPTAFYLCASSTRTRNTDTQYFGPGTRLTVL.

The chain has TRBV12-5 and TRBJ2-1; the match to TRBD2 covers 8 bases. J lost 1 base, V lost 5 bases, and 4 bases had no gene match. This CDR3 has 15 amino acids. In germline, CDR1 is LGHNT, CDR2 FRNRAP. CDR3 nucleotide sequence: TGTGCTAGTGGTAATAGCGGGAAGTCCTACAATGAGCAGTTCTTC. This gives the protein CASGNSGKSYNEQFF. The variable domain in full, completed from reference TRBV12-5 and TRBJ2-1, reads DARVTQTPRHKVTEMGQEVTMRCQPILGHNTVFWYRQTMMQGLELLAYFRNRAPLDDSGMPKDRFSAEMPDATLATLKIQPSEPRDSAVYFCASGNSGKSYNEQFFGPGTRLTVL.

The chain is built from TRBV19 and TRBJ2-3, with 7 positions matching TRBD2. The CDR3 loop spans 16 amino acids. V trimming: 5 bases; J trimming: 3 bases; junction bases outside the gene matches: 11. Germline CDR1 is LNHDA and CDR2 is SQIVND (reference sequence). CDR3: CASSLLGGSGTDTQYF. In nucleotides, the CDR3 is TGTGCCAGTAGTCTGCTTGGCGGGAGTGGGACAGATACGCAGTATTTT.

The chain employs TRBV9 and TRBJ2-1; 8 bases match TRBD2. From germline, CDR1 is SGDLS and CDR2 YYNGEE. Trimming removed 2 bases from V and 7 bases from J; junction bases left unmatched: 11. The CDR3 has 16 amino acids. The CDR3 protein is CASSVLSGMGVNEQFF. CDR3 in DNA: TGTGCCAGCAGCGTCCTTAGCGGGATGGGGGTAAATGAGCAGTTCTTC.

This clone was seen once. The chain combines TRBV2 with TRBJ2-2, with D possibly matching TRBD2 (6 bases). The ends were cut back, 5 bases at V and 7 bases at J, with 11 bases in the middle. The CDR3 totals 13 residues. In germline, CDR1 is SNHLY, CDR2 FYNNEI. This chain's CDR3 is CASSPGGIGELFF. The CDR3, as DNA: TGTGCCAGCAGTCCCGGGGGTATCGGGGAGCTGTTTTTT.

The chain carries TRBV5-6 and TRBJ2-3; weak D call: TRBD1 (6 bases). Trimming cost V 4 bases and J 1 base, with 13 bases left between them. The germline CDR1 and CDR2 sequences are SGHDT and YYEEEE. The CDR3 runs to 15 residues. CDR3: CASSGTGWGTDTQYF. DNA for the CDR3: TGTGCCAGCAGCGGAACAGGGTGGGGCACAGATACGCAGTATTTT.

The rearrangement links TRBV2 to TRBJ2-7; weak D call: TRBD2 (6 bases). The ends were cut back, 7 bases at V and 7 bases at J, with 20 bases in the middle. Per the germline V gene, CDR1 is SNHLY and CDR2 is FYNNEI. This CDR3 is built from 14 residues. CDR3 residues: CASNVDGRLGEQYF. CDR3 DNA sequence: TGTGCCAGCAATGTAGACGGGAGATTGGGTGAGCAGTACTTC.

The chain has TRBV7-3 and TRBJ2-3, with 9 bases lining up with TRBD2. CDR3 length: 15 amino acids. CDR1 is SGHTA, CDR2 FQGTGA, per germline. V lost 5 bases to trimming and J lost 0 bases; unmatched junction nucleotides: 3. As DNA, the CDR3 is TGTGCCAGCAGCCAGACTAGCGGAAGCACAGATACGCAGTATTTT. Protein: CASSQTSGSTDTQYF.

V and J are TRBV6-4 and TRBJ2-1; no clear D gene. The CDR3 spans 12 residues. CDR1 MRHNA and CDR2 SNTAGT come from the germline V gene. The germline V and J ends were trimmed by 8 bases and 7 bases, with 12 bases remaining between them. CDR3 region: CASPRLGNEQFF. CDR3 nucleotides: TGTGCCAGCCCCCGACTCGGTAATGAGCAGTTCTTC.

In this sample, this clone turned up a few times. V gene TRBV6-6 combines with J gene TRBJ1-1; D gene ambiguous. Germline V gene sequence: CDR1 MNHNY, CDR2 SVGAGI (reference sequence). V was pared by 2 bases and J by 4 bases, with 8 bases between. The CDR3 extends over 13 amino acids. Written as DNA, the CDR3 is TGTGCCAGCAGTTACGAGGGTGGCACTGAAGCTTTCTTT. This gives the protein CASSYEGGTEAFF.

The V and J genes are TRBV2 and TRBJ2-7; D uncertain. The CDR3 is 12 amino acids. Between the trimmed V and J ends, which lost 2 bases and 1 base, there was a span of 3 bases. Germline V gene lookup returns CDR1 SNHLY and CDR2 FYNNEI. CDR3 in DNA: TGTGCCAGCAGTGAACAGTCCTACGAGCAGTACTTC. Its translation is CASSEQSYEQYF.

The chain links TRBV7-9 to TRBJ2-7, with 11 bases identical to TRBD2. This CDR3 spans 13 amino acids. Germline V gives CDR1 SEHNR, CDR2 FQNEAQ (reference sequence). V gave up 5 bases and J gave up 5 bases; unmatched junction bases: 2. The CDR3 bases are TGTGCCAGCAGCCGTAGCGGGAGGGACGAGCAGTACTTC. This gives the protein CASSRSGRDEQYF.

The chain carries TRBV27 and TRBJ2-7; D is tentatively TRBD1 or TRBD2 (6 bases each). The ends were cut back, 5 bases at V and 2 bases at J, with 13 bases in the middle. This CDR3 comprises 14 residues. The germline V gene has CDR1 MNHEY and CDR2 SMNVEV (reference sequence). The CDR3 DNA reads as TGTGCCAGCAGTAGGTCGGGGGACACCTACGAGCAGTACTTC. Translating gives CASSRSGDTYEQYF.

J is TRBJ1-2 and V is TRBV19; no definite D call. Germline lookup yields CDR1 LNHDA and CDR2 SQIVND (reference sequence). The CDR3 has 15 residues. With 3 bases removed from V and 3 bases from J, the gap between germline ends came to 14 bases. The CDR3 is CASSIGRIPDYGYTF. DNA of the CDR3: TGTGCCAGTAGTATCGGGCGGATCCCCGACTATGGCTACACCTTC.